One sample yielded the 14 T cell receptor beta chains listed below, sequenced in a study of lymphopenia after photon versus proton radiotherapy (dated by TCRdb to the late 2010s). Receptors were amplified or captured by the immunoSEQ multiplex PCR assay. This is the immuneACCESS table as TCRdb keeps it, with only in-frame sequences that have V and J called. A part of the clones is gone; compared with another copy, unresolved V genes explain less than half, and the rest is unexplained. This sample lists 52,000 or so clones; about 92% were detected once. 18% of the sample comes from the top ten. The sequenced sample was peripheral blood, obtained from a patient treated with photon-based radiotherapy. Receptors originate from a woman aged 35 to 49 with cholangiocarcinoma.

This clone is a singleton in its sample. The chain is built from TRBV19 and TRBJ1-2, with unresolved D. Trimming removed 7 bases from V and 5 bases from J, with 26 bases in between. The CDR3 runs 17 residues. The V gene's germline CDR1 is LNHDA and CDR2 SQIVND (reference sequence). DNA for the CDR3: TGTGCCAGTACCAATGACCCCGGGGTAGGAAGGGATTATGGCTACACCTTC. It encodes CASTNDPGVGRDYGYTF.

The chain joins TRBV7-6 to TRBJ1-1; no clear D gene. The CDR3 totals 13 residues. From germline, CDR1 is SGHVS and CDR2 FNYEAQ. The V end was cut by 5 bases, the J end by 1 base, with 8 bases between. CDR3 sequence (DNA): TGTGCCAGCAGCCCCCGACAGAACACTGAAGCTTTCTTT. This translates into CASSPRQNTEAFF.

This clone was recorded once. V usage is TRBV6-5 and J usage is TRBJ2-7; 11 nucleotides agree with TRBD2. The junction had 4 bases not matched to a gene; V was cut back by 0 bases and J by 6 bases. Germline CDR1 is MNHEY and CDR2 is SVGAGI. The length of the CDR3 is 15 residues. The CDR3 DNA reads TGTGCCAGCAGTTACTCGACGGGACTAGCGGCCGAGCAGTACTTC. Its translation is CASSYSTGLAAEQYF.

The chain couples TRBV28 to TRBJ1-2, with TRBD1 as a possible D gene (6 bases). CDR1 MDHEN and CDR2 SYDVKM come from the germline V gene. V lost 7 bases to trimming and J lost 8 bases, with 17 bases between them. The CDR3 loop spans 13 amino acids. The CDR3 sequence: CASTSLRGEGYTF. CDR3 sequence (DNA): TGTGCCAGCACCTCCCTCAGGGGAGAAGGCTACACCTTC.

The rearrangement joins TRBV7-9 to TRBJ1-3, with D possibly TRBD1 on 6 matching bases. CDR1 and CDR2 from the germline V gene are SEHNR and FQNEAQ (reference sequence). Between the trimmed V and J ends, which lost 5 bases and 4 bases, there was a span of 12 bases. The CDR3 length is 14 residues. DNA for the CDR3: TGTGCCAGCAGCGTGGACAGTACGGGAAACACCATATATTTT. Residues: CASSVDSTGNTIYF.

The CDR3 DNA sequence: TGTGCCAGCAGTTTAGTGGGCACAGATACGCAGTATTTT. Residues: CASSLVGTDTQYF. The chain is built from TRBV28 and TRBJ2-3; D not resolved. The length of the CDR3 is 13 residues. Germline loops: CDR1 MDHEN, CDR2 SYDVKM. Trimming removed 2 bases at V and 1 base at J, with 4 bases between. Complete variable domain (other parts from reference TRBV28 and TRBJ2-3): DVKVTQSSRYLVKRTGEKVFLECVQDMDHENMFWYRQDPGLGLRLIYFSYDVKMKEKGDIPEGYSVSREKKERFSLILESASTNQTSMYLCASSLVGTDTQYFGPGTRLTVL.

The rearrangement links TRBV28 to TRBJ1-5; D perhaps matches TRBD1 (6 bases). From germline, CDR1 is MDHEN and CDR2 SYDVKM. The CDR3 length is 14 residues. V shed 8 bases and J shed 2 bases, with 13 bases lying between them. CDR3 coding DNA: TGTGCCAGCGCCAGGGGAAGTCGCAATCAGCCCCAGCATTTT. Its translation: CASARGSRNQPQHF.

The rearrangement uses TRBV19 and TRBJ1-2, with 7 bases matching TRBD1. Per the germline V gene, CDR1 is LNHDA and CDR2 is SQIVND (reference sequence). The V segment lost 5 bases and the J segment 6 bases; nucleotides outside the gene matches: 12. The CDR3 runs to 15 residues. As DNA, the CDR3 is TGTGCCAGTAGTTCCATCGACAGGGTTGGACATGGCTACACCTTC. This encodes CASSSIDRVGHGYTF.

The chain links TRBV28 to TRBJ1-5; D not certain. The CDR3 sequence is 13 residues long. Germline V gene data show CDR1 as MDHEN and CDR2 as SYDVKM. The V end was cut by 5 bases, the J end by 7 bases, with 12 bases between. The CDR3 DNA reads TGTGCCAGCAGTCTCCTCGGCGGGCAGCCCCAGCATTTT. Its protein product is CASSLLGGQPQHF.

V and J are TRBV2 and TRBJ2-5; weak D call: TRBD2 (6 bases). This CDR3 comprises 14 residues. CDR1 is SNHLY, CDR2 FYNNEI, per germline. V was pared by 6 bases and J by 0 bases, with 11 bases between. CDR3 residues: CASRLAVYQETQYF. Written as DNA, the CDR3 is TGTGCCAGCAGATTAGCGGTGTACCAAGAGACCCAGTACTTC.

This chain connects TRBV30 to TRBJ2-1; D is undetermined. Trimming shortened V by 3 bases and J by 6 bases, and 12 bases separated the two germline ends. Germline V lookup: CDR1 GTSNPN, CDR2 SVGIG (reference sequence). This CDR3 comprises 13 residues. The CDR3 loop is CAWRERSANEQFF. The DNA of the CDR3 is TGTGCCTGGAGGGAACGCTCAGCCAATGAGCAGTTCTTC.

V gene TRBV7-6 combines with J gene TRBJ2-5; 7 positions agree with TRBD1. CDR1 and CDR2 from the germline V gene are SGHVS and FNYEAQ. V was pared by 4 bases and J by 3 bases, with 5 bases of the junction left unmatched. CDR3 length equals 14 residues. CDR3 coding DNA: TGTGCCAGCAGCTACAGGGGAGAAGAAGAGACCCAGTACTTC. Its translation is CASSYRGEEETQYF.

V usage is TRBV5-8 and J usage is TRBJ2-1; D ambiguous. Germline CDR1 and CDR2: SGHTS and YDEGEE. V lost 0 bases to trimming and J lost 7 bases, with 8 bases between them. This CDR3 spans 13 amino acids. CDR3 amino acids: CASSLDSKNEQFF. The CDR3 DNA sequence: TGTGCCAGCAGCTTGGACTCCAAAAATGAGCAGTTCTTC.

In this sample, this clone turned up once. The V gene is TRBV6-1, the J gene TRBJ1-5; 10 positions agree with TRBD1. The length of the CDR3 is 13 residues. Germline lookup yields CDR1 MNHNS and CDR2 SASEGT. J lost 5 bases, V lost 7 bases, and 2 bases had no gene match. Here the CDR3 DNA reads TGTGCCAGCAAGGACAGGGGGGATCAGCCCCAGCATTTT. This sequence encodes CASKDRGDQPQHF.